The 30 T cell receptor beta chains given below trace back to one sample, sequenced in a study of identical twins. TCRdb re-derived calls from the 5' RACE reads in MiXCR, one entry per CDR3 protein. The repertoire consists of roughly 540,000 distinct CDR3 sequences, with roughly a fifth occurring once and the leading ten covering around 0.9%. These data also formed part of another study, on T cells expressing NK-cell markers.

The specimen sequenced was CD4+ T cells sorted from blood. All receptors come from a woman aged 18-29 years in good health.

This sequence joins TRBV11-2 and TRBJ1-2; D may be TRBD1 (5 bases). Germline V gene lookup returns CDR1 SGHAT and CDR2 FQNNGV. CDR3 length: 14 residues. With 4 bases removed from V and 4 bases from J, the gap between germline ends came to 13 bases. The CDR3 region is CASSSRAGSYGYTF. The CDR3, as DNA: TGTGCCAGCAGCTCGCGGGCAGGGTCCTATGGCTACACCTTC. Looking up the rest from reference TRBV11-2 and TRBJ1-2 gives the full variable domain: EAGVAQSPRYKIIEKRQSVAFWCNPISGHATLYWYQQILGQGPKLLIQFQNNGVVDDSQLPKDRFSAERLKGVDSTLKIQPAKLEDSAVYLCASSSRAGSYGYTFGSGTRLTVV.

The V and J genes are TRBV20-1 and TRBJ1-2; D gene unclear. The CDR3 loop spans 13 amino acids. The germline CDR1 and CDR2 sequences are DFQATT and SNEGSKA (reference sequence). Trimming took 6 bases from V and 4 from J, leaving 15 bases between them. The DNA for the CDR3 is TGCAGTGCCGAGGTCCGGGCGGGCTATGGCTACACCTTC. This codes for CSAEVRAGYGYTF.

This clonotype was seen a few times. The gene calls are TRBV10-3 and TRBJ1-1; 8 bases are shared with TRBD1. Trimming removed 0 bases from V and 5 bases from J; junction bases left unmatched: 5. The CDR3 length is 15 residues. Germline V CDR1 and CDR2: ENHRY, SYGVKD. CDR3 sequence (DNA): TGTGCCATCAGTGAGTCGACAGGGGAAGGGACTGAAGCTTTCTTT. It translates to CAISESTGEGTEAFF.

This chain links TRBV5-6 with TRBJ2-2; D is possibly TRBD1 (6 bases). The V gene's germline CDR1 is SGHDT and CDR2 YYEEEE. This CDR3 comprises 17 residues. V lost 2 bases and J lost 2, with 16 bases in between. The CDR3 protein is CASSLPWGTTNTGELFF. Written as DNA, the CDR3 is TGTGCCAGCAGCTTACCCTGGGGGACAACTAACACCGGGGAGCTGTTTTTT.

This rearrangement joins TRBV21-1 to TRBJ2-7. TRBV21-1 is recorded as a pseudogene. CDR3 size: 15 residues. The CDR3 DNA reads TGTGCCAGCAGTACCTATACGGTTGTCTCCTACGAGCAGTACTTC. Its translation: CASSTYTVVSYEQYF.

As for this clonotype: A much larger clone lies one base from this, so it may be a read error. The V and J genes are TRBV9 and TRBJ2-1; D might be TRBD1 (7 bases). Germline CDR1 is SGDLS and CDR2 is YYNGEE. This CDR3 region has 15 residues. CDR3 region: CASSAPQGGYNEEFF. In DNA form, the CDR3 reads TGTGCCAGCAGCGCTCCTCAGGGGGGCTACAATGAGGAGTTCTTC.

V usage is TRBV4-3 and J usage is TRBJ1-1; no clear D. V lost 0 bases, J lost 1 base, and 9 bases lay in between. Per germline, CDR1 LGHNA and CDR2 YSLEER. The CDR3 spans 15 residues. The CDR3 sequence: CASSQDKGGNTEAFF. As DNA, the CDR3 is TGCGCCAGCAGCCAAGATAAGGGCGGGAACACTGAAGCTTTCTTT.

This clonotype was seen a handful of times. The V gene is TRBV20-1, the J gene TRBJ1-4; 7 bases fit TRBD1. Germline V CDR1 and CDR2: DFQATT, SNEGSKA (reference sequence). The CDR3 totals 14 residues. V shed 5 bases, J shed 8 bases, and the junction held 11 bases outside the gene matches. CDR3 loop: CSAVLDRVGEKLFF. CDR3 nucleotides: TGCAGTGCTGTCCTCGACAGGGTGGGGGAAAAACTGTTTTTT.

The CDR3 loop reads CASSPHEGPYEQYF. DNA for the CDR3: TGTGCCAGCAGCCCCCACGAGGGCCCCTACGAGCAGTACTTC. V usage is TRBV9 and J usage is TRBJ2-7, with a weak D call TRBD2 (5 bases). The length of the CDR3 is 14 residues. Trimming removed 4 bases at V and 2 bases at J, with 13 bases between. Germline V gene sequence: CDR1 SGDLS, CDR2 YYNGEE.

There are a few counts of this clonotype. This chain links TRBV3-1 with TRBJ2-7, with D possibly matching TRBD2 (5 bases). The CDR3 consists of 14 residues. Trimming cost V 0 bases and J 4 bases, with 10 bases left between them. Germline V gene sequence: CDR1 LGHDT, CDR2 YNNKEL (reference sequence). The CDR3 nucleotides are TGTGCCAGCAGCCAAGATGTGGGCGGGTACGAGCAGTACTTC. Translation gives CASSQDVGGYEQYF.

There are a few counts of this clonotype. The J gene is TRBJ2-1, the V gene TRBV5-1, with 8 bases fitting TRBD1. The length of the CDR3 is 14 residues. After removal of 5 bases from V and 5 bases from J, the junction contained 6 bases not matched to a gene. Per germline, CDR1 SGHRS and CDR2 YFSETQ. CDR3 sequence: CASSIRQGNNEQFF. CDR3 DNA sequence: TGCGCCAGCAGTATTAGACAGGGGAACAATGAGCAGTTCTTC.

This clonotype was found a few times. CDR3 bases: TGCAGTGCCACTGCAGACAGGGAAGAGACCCAGTACTTC. Its protein is CSATADREETQYF. The chain uses TRBV20-1 and TRBJ2-5; 7 bases are a match to TRBD1. Germline CDR1 and CDR2: DFQATT and SNEGSKA (reference sequence). The CDR3 spans 13 residues. The junction had 7 bases not matched to a gene; V was cut back by 6 bases and J by 3 bases.

The rearrangement joins TRBV20-1 to TRBJ1-1, with 7 bases matching TRBD1. Trimming cost V 1 base and J 5 bases; bases outside gene matches: 10. The length of the CDR3 is 15 residues. CDR1 and CDR2 from the germline V gene are DFQATT and SNEGSKA (reference sequence). The CDR3 coding sequence is TGCAGTGCTAGAGCCTTAGGAGGGGGCAAGACTGAAGCTTTCTTT. It is translated as CSARALGGGKTEAFF.

V gene TRBV20-1 combines with J gene TRBJ2-5; 13 bases line up with TRBD2. The CDR3 has 16 amino acids. CDR1 DFQATT and CDR2 SNEGSKA come from the germline V gene (reference sequence). V shed 4 bases, J shed 2 bases, and the junction held 7 bases outside the gene matches. CDR3 sequence (DNA): TGCAGTGCTATCGTACCGGGACTAGCGGGACAAGAGACCCAGTACTTC. As protein: CSAIVPGLAGQETQYF.

V is TRBV10-3 and J is TRBJ2-7; the D is unclear. There are 13 residues in the CDR3. The germline V gene encodes CDR1 ENHRY and CDR2 SYGVKD. Between the trimmed V and J ends, which lost 5 bases and 5 bases, there was a span of 13 bases. The CDR3 region has the DNA TGTGCCATCAGTTCCGGACGGATCCACGAGCAGTACTTC. It encodes CAISSGRIHEQYF.

The chain carries TRBV6-1 and TRBJ1-5; 12 positions match TRBD1. The ends lost 7 bases at V and 3 bases at J; junction bases unmatched: 4. In germline, CDR1 is MNHNS, CDR2 SASEGT. This CDR3 has 15 amino acids. CDR3 DNA: TGTGCCAGCACAGGGACAGGGGGCGTCAATCAGCCCCAGCATTTT. It is translated as CASTGTGGVNQPQHF.

The V call is TRBV5-6, the J call TRBJ1-2; D is unresolved. The germline V gene has CDR1 SGHDT and CDR2 YYEEEE. There are 15 residues in the CDR3. The V end was cut by 3 bases, the J end by 3 bases, with 15 bases between. DNA for the CDR3: TGTGCCAGCAGCTCACGGAGGCTGGGTGACTATGGCTACACCTTC. Translating gives CASSSRRLGDYGYTF.

This clonotype was seen a few times. The gene calls are TRBV27 and TRBJ2-1, with TRBD1 as a possible D gene (5 bases). Germline lookup yields CDR1 MNHEY and CDR2 SMNVEV (reference sequence). V was clipped by 6 bases and J by 8 bases, with 17 bases between them. CDR3 length: 14 residues. CDR3 coding DNA: TGTGCCAGCAGACAAGACAGTAGGGGCGATGAGCAGTTCTTC. Amino acids: CASRQDSRGDEQFF.

This clonotype has a handful of counts. V gene TRBV30 combines with J gene TRBJ2-4; tentatively, D is TRBD1 or TRBD2 (5 bases each). Trimming removed 0 bases at V and 8 bases at J, with 5 bases between. Germline lookup yields CDR1 GTSNPN and CDR2 SVGIG (reference sequence). The CDR3 covers 11 residues. The CDR3 loop reads CAWSVGDIQYF. The CDR3 coding sequence is TGTGCCTGGAGTGTGGGGGACATTCAGTACTTC. The full variable domain, completed using reference TRBV30 and TRBJ2-4, is SQTIHQWPATLVQPVGSPLSLECTVEGTSNPNLYWYRQAAGRGLQLLFYSVGIGQISSEVPQNLSASRPQDRQFILSSKKLLLSDSGFYLCAWSVGDIQYFGAGTRLSVL.

This chain joins TRBV12-3 or TRBV12-4 and TRBJ1-4; no definite D call. The CDR3 length is 15 residues. Deletions cut 7 bases from V and 6 bases from J, with 18 bases between. Here the CDR3 reads CASTLDRGLYEKLFF. The CDR3 DNA follows: TGTGCCAGCACCCTGGACCGGGGTCTTTATGAAAAACTGTTTTTT.

DNA for the CDR3: TGTGCCAGCAGTTTTAACGGTTATGGCTACACCTTC. This translates into CASSFNGYGYTF. The chain recombines TRBV12-3 or TRBV12-4 with TRBJ1-2, with D uncertain. Trimming took 3 bases from V and 5 from J, leaving 7 bases between them. The CDR3 is 12 amino acids.

This clonotype has just a few counts. The CDR3 DNA is TGTGCCAGCAGTCCGACGAGTCGGACCGAGCAGTACTTC. Protein product: CASSPTSRTEQYF. The rearrangement uses TRBV12-3 or TRBV12-4 and TRBJ2-7; D remains ambiguous. The length of the CDR3 is 13 residues. V was cut by 5 bases and J by 6 bases, with 14 bases left in between.

The chain couples TRBV6-5 to TRBJ2-2; D is ambiguous. The length of the CDR3 is 12 residues. The ends were cut back, 8 bases at V and 3 bases at J, with 7 bases in the middle. CDR1 is MNHEY, CDR2 SVGAGI, per germline. The CDR3 sequence is CASAADTGELFF. As DNA, the CDR3 is TGTGCCAGCGCGGCGGACACCGGGGAGCTGTTTTTT.

This chain links TRBV16 with TRBJ1-2, with TRBD1 matching over 7 bases. The CDR3 has 15 residues. From germline, CDR1 is KGHSY and CDR2 FQNENV. J was trimmed by 0 bases and V by 4 bases; bases with no gene match: 5. The CDR3 DNA follows: TGTGCCAGCAGCCCAGACAGGGCCGCTAACTATGGCTACACCTTC. It yields the protein CASSPDRAANYGYTF.

The chain has TRBV20-1 and TRBJ1-4, with no clear D. In germline, CDR1 is DFQATT, CDR2 SNEGSKA (reference sequence). The CDR3 covers 13 residues. Trimming left V 1 base short and J 7 bases short, with 10 bases between. In DNA form, the CDR3 reads TGCAGTGCTAGAGTGGCAGGTGGTGAAAAACTGTTTTTT. Translation gives CSARVAGGEKLFF.

This clonotype was recorded a few times. This chain links TRBV6-2 or TRBV6-3 with TRBJ2-1; D might be TRBD2 (6 bases). V was clipped by 0 bases and J by 0 bases, with 24 bases between them. The CDR3 runs to 21 residues. Germline V gene data show CDR1 as MNHEY and CDR2 as SVGEGT. The CDR3 loop reads CASSYSNVGLASKSSYNEQFF. Written as DNA, the CDR3 is TGTGCCAGCAGTTACTCAAATGTGGGTCTAGCGAGTAAGAGCTCCTACAATGAGCAGTTCTTC.

The chain employs TRBV7-2 and TRBJ2-7; the D is unclear. Trimming stripped 3 bases from V and 4 bases from J, with 7 bases between. The CDR3 is 12 amino acids. Germline V gene sequence: CDR1 SGHTA, CDR2 FQGNSA. The CDR3 bases are TGTGCCAGCAGCTTTACCCGATACGAGCAGTACTTC. Encoded protein: CASSFTRYEQYF. The whole variable domain, filled in from reference TRBV7-2 and TRBJ2-7, reads GAGVSQSPSNKVTEKGKDVELRCDPISGHTALYWYRQSLGQGLEFLIYFQGNSAPDKSGLPSDRFSAERTGGSVSTLTIQRTQQEDSAVYLCASSFTRYEQYFGPGTRLTVT.

This clonotype has a handful of counts. The chain carries TRBV4-3 and TRBJ1-2; no firm D call. The CDR3 contains 14 residues. The V end was cut by 3 bases, the J end by 4 bases, with 12 bases between. The germline V gene encodes CDR1 LGHNA and CDR2 YSLEER. CDR3 in amino acids: CASSHSRLGYGYTF. In nucleotides, the CDR3 is TGCGCCAGCAGCCATTCCCGCTTGGGCTATGGCTACACCTTC.

This sequence joins TRBV12-3 or TRBV12-4 and TRBJ2-3; no reliable D call. V dropped 3 bases and J dropped 7 bases, with 14 bases sitting between them. The CDR3 consists of 14 residues. The CDR3 region is CASSFGNRANTQYF. The CDR3 nucleotides read TGTGCCAGCAGTTTTGGAAATAGGGCAAATACGCAGTATTTT.

The chain recombines TRBV30 with TRBJ2-3, with 7 bases matching TRBD1. The V gene end was trimmed by 3 bases and the J gene end by 5 bases; junction bases not matched to a gene: 8. Germline V gene sequence: CDR1 GTSNPN, CDR2 SVGIG (reference sequence). The CDR3 runs to 14 residues. The CDR3 reads CAWRRTGVGDTQYF. CDR3 DNA sequence: TGTGCCTGGAGGAGAACAGGGGTAGGAGATACGCAGTATTTT.